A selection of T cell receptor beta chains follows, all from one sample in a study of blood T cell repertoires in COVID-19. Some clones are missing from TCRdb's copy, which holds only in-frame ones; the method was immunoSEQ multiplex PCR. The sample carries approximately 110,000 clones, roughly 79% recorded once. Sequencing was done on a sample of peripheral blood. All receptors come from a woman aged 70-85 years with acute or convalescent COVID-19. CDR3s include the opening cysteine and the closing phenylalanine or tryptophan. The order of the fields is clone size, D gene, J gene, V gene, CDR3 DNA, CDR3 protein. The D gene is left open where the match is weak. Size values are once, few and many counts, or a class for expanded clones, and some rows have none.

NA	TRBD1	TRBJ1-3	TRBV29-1	TGCAGCGCCCGGGACAGCAAGGACACCATATATTTT	CSARDSKDTIYF
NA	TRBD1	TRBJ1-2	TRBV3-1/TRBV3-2	TGTGCCAGCAGCCCCCACTACCGGGACAGGGGGCGTGGCTACACCTTC	CASSPHYRDRGRGYTF
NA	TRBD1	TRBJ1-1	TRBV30	TGTGCCTGGGGAACGGGACAGGGTATGTCTGAAGCTTTCTTT	CAWGTGQGMSEAFF
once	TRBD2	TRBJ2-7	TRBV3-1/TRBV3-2	TGTGCCAGCAGCCAAGATGGGGGACTAGCGGGATACGAGCAGTACTTC	CASSQDGGLAGYEQYF
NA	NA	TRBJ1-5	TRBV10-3	TGTGCCATCAGTGCGACAGTCGGCAATCAGCCCCAGCATTTT	CAISATVGNQPQHF
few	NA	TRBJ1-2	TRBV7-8	TGTGCCAGCAGCACCAGGGAAAACTATGGCTACACCTTC	CASSTRENYGYTF
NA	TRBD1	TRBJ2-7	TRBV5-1	TGCGCCAGCAGCTTGGGGACAGGGGCCTACGAGCAGTACTTC	CASSLGTGAYEQYF
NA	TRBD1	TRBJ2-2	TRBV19	TGTGCCAGTAGTATAGTCGCAGGGGGTAACGGGGAGCTGTTTTTT	CASSIVAGGNGELFF
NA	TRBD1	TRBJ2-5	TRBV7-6	TGTGCCAGCAGCTTAGGGGCCTACGGACAGGCACAAGAGACCCAGTACTTC	CASSLGAYGQAQETQYF
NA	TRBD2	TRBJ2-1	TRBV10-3	TGTGCCATCAGCCCTAGCGGCAATGAGCAGTTCTTC	CAISPSGNEQFF
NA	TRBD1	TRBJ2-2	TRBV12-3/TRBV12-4	TGTGCCAGCAGTCCACAGGGGTCCGGGGAGCTGTTTTTT	CASSPQGSGELFF
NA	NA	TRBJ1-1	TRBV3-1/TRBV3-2	TGTGCCAGCAGCCTAGCCCCCGAGACCACCGAAGCTTTCTTT	CASSLAPETTEAFF
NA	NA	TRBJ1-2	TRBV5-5	TGTGCCAGCAGCCCAGAACGGAGGTCGCCCTATGGCTACACCTTC	CASSPERRSPYGYTF
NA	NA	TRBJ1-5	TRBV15	TGTGCCACCAGCAATACACGGGGTCAGCCCCAGCATTTT	CATSNTRGQPQHF
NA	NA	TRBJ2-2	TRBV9	TGTGCCAGCAGCGATCCTTACAGGGAGAACACCGGGGAGCTGTTTTTT	CASSDPYRENTGELFF
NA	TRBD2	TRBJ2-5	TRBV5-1	TGCGCCAGCAGCTTGGTGCTAGCGGGAACAAAAGAGACCCAGTACTTC	CASSLVLAGTKETQYF